Sequencing of this T cell receptor (beta chain) was carried out in a study of blood T cell repertoires in COVID-19. The overall study: From the United States, Italy and Spain came samples of acute and convalescent COVID-19.

The germline V gene encodes CDR1 LGHNA and CDR2 YNFKEQ. Losses at the gene ends were 4 bases for V and 7 bases for J; bases not matched to a gene: 11. CDR3 length equals 16 residues. Data came from immunoSEQ multiplex PCR; TCRdb stores just in-frame clones and leaves some out. This sample carries under 250,000 clones, around 86% of them seen once, and the ten largest clones take 5% to 6%. The TCR sequence derives from an elderly woman with COVID-19, enrolled during active disease. The sample was peripheral blood. V is TRBV4-2 and J is TRBJ2-2; 8 nucleotides align to TRBD2. DNA for the CDR3: TGTGCCAGCAGCCCCTCCGGGGGGGCCTACGGCGGGGAGCTGTTTTTT. Its translation: CASSPSGGAYGGELFF.